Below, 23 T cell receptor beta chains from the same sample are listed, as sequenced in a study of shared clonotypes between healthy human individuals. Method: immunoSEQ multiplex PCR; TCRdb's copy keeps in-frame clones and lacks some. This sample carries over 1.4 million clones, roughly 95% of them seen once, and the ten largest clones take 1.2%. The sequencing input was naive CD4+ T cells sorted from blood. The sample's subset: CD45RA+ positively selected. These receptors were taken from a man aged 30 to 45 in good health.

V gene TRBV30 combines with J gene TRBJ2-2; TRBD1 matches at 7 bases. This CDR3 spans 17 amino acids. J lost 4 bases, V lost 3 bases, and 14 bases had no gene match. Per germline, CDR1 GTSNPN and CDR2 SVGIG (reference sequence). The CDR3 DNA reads TGTGCCTGGAGCCCTCGCCCCGCGACAGGGACCACCGGGGAGCTGTTTTTT. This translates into CAWSPRPATGTTGELFF.

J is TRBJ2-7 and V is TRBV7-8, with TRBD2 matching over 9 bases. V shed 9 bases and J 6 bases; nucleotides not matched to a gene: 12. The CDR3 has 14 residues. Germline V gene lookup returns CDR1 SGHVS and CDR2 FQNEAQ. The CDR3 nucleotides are TGTGCCAGTAAAAAGGAGGCTAGCGGGATCGAGCAGTACTTC. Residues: CASKKEASGIEQYF.

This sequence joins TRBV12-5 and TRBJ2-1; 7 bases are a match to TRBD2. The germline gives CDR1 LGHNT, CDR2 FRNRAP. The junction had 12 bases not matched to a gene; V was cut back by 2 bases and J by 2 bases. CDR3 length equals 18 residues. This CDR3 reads CASGLNPEVAGAYNEQFF. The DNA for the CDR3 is TGTGCTAGTGGTTTGAATCCCGAAGTGGCGGGAGCCTACAATGAGCAGTTCTTC. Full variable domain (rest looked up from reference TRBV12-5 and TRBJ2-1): DARVTQTPRHKVTEMGQEVTMRCQPILGHNTVFWYRQTMMQGLELLAYFRNRAPLDDSGMPKDRFSAEMPDATLATLKIQPSEPRDSAVYFCASGLNPEVAGAYNEQFFGPGTRLTVL.

The CDR3 DNA is TGTGCCAGCAGGCTCTTGGGTACAAAACCCTACGAGCAGTACTTC. Translation gives CASRLLGTKPYEQYF. The V and J genes are TRBV28 and TRBJ2-7; no clear D gene. Germline CDR1 and CDR2: MDHEN and SYDVKM. Trimming removed 6 bases at V and 2 bases at J, with 17 bases between. The CDR3 length is 15 residues.

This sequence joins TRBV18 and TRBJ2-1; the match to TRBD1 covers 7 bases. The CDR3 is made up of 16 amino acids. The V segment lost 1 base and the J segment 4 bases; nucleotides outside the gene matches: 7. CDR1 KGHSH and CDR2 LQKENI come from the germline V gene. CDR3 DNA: TGTGCCAGCTCACCACGACAGGGTTTTGGGTACAATGAGCAGTTCTTC. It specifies CASSPRQGFGYNEQFF.

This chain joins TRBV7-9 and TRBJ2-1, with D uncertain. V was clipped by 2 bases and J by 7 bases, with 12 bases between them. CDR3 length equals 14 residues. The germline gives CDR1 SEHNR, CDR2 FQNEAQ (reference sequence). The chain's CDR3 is CASSLHDLGNEQFF. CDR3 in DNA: TGTGCCAGCAGCTTACACGACTTGGGTAATGAGCAGTTCTTC.

The chain's CDR3 is CASSYLGHSGANVLTF. As DNA, the CDR3 is TGTGCCAGCAGTTACTTGGGACACTCTGGGGCCAACGTCCTGACTTTC. This rearrangement joins TRBV6-5 to TRBJ2-6; weak D call: TRBD1 (6 bases). Germline CDR1 and CDR2: MNHEY and SVGAGI. The length of the CDR3 is 16 residues. V lost 1 base, J lost 0 bases, and 7 bases lay in between.

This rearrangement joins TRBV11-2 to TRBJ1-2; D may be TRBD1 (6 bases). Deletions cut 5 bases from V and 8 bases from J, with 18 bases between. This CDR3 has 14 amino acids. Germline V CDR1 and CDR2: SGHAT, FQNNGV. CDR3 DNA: TGTGCCAGCAGCCCCCTTCGGGGGGCTGGCGGCTACACCTTC. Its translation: CASSPLRGAGGYTF.

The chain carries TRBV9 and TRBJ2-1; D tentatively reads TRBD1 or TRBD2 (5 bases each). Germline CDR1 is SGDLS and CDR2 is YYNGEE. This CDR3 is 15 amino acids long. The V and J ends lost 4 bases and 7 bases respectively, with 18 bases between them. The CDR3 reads CASSSVGTVGNEQFF. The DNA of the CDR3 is TGTGCCAGCAGCTCGGTAGGGACCGTCGGAAATGAGCAGTTCTTC. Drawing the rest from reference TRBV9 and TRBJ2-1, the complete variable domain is DSGVTQTPKHLITATGQRVTLRCSPRSGDLSVYWYQQSLDQGLQFLIQYYNGEERAKGNILERFSAQQFPDLHSELNLSSLELGDSALYFCASSSVGTVGNEQFFGPGTRLTVL.

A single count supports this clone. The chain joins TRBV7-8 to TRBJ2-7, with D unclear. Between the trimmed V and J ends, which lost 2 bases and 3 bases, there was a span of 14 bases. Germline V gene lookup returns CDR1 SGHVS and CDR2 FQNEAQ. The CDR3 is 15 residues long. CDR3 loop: CASSLSDDLGYEQYF. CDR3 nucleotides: TGTGCCAGCAGCTTATCCGACGACTTGGGCTACGAGCAGTACTTC. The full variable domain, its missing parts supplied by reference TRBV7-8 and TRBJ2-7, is GAGVSQSPRYKVAKRGQDVALRCDPISGHVSLFWYQQALGQGPEFLTYFQNEAQLDKSGLPSDRFFAERPEGSVSTLKIQRTQQEDSAVYLCASSLSDDLGYEQYFGPGTRLTVT.

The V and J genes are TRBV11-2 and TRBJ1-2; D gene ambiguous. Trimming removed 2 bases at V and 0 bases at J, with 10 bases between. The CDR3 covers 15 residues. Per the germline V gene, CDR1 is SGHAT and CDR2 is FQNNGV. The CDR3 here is CASSLTFSANYGYTF. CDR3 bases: TGTGCCAGCAGCTTAACATTTTCGGCTAACTATGGCTACACCTTC.

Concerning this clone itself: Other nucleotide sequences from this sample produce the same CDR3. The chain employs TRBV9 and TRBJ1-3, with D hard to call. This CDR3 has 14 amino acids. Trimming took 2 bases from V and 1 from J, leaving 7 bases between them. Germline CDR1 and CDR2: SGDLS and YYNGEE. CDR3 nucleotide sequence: TGTGCCAGCAGCGTGGAGAGTTCTGGAAACACCATATATTTT. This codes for CASSVESSGNTIYF.

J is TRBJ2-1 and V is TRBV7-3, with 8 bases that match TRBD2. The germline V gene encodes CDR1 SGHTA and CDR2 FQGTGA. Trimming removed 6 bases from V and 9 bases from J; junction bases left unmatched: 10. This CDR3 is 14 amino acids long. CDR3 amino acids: CASSQEAGEGEQFF. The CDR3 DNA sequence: TGTGCCAGCAGTCAGGAAGCGGGAGAAGGTGAGCAGTTCTTC.

The CDR3 protein is CASSLSGTEQFF. The CDR3, as DNA: TGTGCCAGCAGTCTCTCGGGGACTGAGCAGTTCTTC. This chain joins TRBV28 and TRBJ2-1; D is possibly TRBD1 or TRBD2 (5 bases each). The CDR3 has 12 residues. In germline, CDR1 is MDHEN, CDR2 SYDVKM. V was shortened by 5 bases and J by 9 bases, with 11 bases between the two germline ends.

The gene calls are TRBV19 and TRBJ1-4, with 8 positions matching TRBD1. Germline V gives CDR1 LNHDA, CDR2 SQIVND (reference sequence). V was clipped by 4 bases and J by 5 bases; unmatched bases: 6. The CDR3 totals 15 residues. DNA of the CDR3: TGTGCCAGTAGTAAGAACAGGGGGGTAAATGAAAAACTGTTTTTT. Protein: CASSKNRGVNEKLFF.

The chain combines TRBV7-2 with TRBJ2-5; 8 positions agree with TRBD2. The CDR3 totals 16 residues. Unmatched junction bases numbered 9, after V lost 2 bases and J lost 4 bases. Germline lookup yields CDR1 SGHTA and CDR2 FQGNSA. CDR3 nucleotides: TGTGCCAGCAGCTTACACCAGCGGGGGACGGCAGAGACCCAGTACTTC. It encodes CASSLHQRGTAETQYF.

CDR3 sequence (DNA): TGTGCCAGCAGCCCCACAGCCTACGAGCAGTACTTC. This sequence encodes CASSPTAYEQYF. This rearrangement joins TRBV7-9 to TRBJ2-7; D is uncertain. Trimming shortened V by 5 bases and J by 2 bases, and 7 bases separated the two germline ends. Germline V gives CDR1 SEHNR, CDR2 FQNEAQ (reference sequence). The CDR3 has 12 amino acids.

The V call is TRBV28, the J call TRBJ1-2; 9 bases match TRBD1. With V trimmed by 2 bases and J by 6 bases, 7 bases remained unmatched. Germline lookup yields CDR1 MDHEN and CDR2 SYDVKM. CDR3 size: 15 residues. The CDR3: CASSLMGQGSHGYTF. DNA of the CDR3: TGTGCCAGCAGTTTAATGGGACAGGGCTCTCATGGCTACACCTTC.

CDR3 sequence: CASSLLGTAGYEQYF. CDR3 nucleotides: TGTGCCAGCAGCTTATTAGGGACGGCAGGGTACGAGCAGTACTTC. The J gene is TRBJ2-7, the V gene TRBV7-2; D is possibly TRBD1 or TRBD2 (5 bases each). The ends were cut back, 2 bases at V and 4 bases at J, with 15 bases in the middle. Germline CDR1 reads SGHTA; CDR2 reads FQGNSA. This CDR3 has 15 residues.

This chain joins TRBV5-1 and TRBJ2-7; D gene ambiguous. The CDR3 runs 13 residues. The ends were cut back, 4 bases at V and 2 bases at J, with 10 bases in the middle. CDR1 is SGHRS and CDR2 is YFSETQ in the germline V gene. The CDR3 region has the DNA TGCGCCAGCAGCCCCCGACAAGCCTACGAGCAGTACTTC. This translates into CASSPRQAYEQYF.

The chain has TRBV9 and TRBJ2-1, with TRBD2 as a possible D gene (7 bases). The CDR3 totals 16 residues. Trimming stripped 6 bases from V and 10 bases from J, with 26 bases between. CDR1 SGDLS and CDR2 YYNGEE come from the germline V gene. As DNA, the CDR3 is TGTGCCAGCACCCCTGACGCGGGAGTAGGGGGGGAGGAGCAGTTCTTC. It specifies CASTPDAGVGGEEQFF.

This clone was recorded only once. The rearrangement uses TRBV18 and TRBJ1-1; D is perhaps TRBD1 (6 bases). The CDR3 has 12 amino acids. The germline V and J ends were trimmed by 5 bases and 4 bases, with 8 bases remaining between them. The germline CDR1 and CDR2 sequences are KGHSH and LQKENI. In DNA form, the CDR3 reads TGTGCCAGCTCAGCAGGGGCCACTGAAGCTTTCTTT. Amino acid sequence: CASSAGATEAFF.

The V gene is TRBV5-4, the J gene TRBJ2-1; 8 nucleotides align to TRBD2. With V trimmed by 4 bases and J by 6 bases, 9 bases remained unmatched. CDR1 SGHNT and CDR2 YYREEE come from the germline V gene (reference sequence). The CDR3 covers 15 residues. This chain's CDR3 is CASSREVAGINEQFF. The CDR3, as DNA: TGTGCCAGCAGCCGTGAGGTAGCGGGGATCAATGAGCAGTTCTTC. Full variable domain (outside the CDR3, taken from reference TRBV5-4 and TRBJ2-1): ETGVTQSPTHLIKTRGQQVTLRCSSQSGHNTVSWYQQALGQGPQFIFQYYREEENGRGNFPPRFSGLQFPNYSSELNVNALELDDSALYLCASSREVAGINEQFFGPGTRLTVL.